This passage covers 8 T cell receptor beta chains from one sample sequenced in a study of shared clonotypes between healthy human individuals. Profiled with immunoSEQ multiplex PCR; TCRdb holds only in-frame clones, not every one. Among about 1.1 million clones listed, 60% to 85% were seen once. The sequencing input was memory CD4+ T cells from PBMCs. Subset noted: CD45RA-negative fraction. The receptors here all came from a man aged 18 to 35 in good health. Some clones in this sample may be carry-over from other donors' samples.

This clone was detected a few times. This chain connects TRBV19 to TRBJ2-7, with D perhaps TRBD2 (6 bases). V lost 5 bases and J lost 2, with 10 bases in between. Germline lookup yields CDR1 LNHDA and CDR2 SQIVND (reference sequence). The CDR3 sequence is 13 residues long. CDR3 nucleotide sequence: TGTGCCAGTAGTCTCGGGAGCCCCTACGAGCAGTACTTC. It specifies CASSLGSPYEQYF.

The V call is TRBV5-1, the J call TRBJ1-1; TRBD1 matches 9 bases. Trimming at V came to 6 bases and at J to 3 bases, leaving 9 bases not matched to a gene. Germline assignment: CDR1 SGHRS and CDR2 YFSETQ. This CDR3 region has 15 residues. CDR3 in DNA: TGCGCCAGCACCTGGGGTACAGGGGGCTACACTGAAGCTTTCTTT. Its protein product is CASTWGTGGYTEAFF.

The V gene is TRBV18, the J gene TRBJ2-1, with D maybe TRBD2 (6 bases). The CDR3 is 15 amino acids. V was cut by 2 bases and J by 6 bases, with 14 bases left in between. Germline V gives CDR1 KGHSH, CDR2 LQKENI. CDR3 loop: CASSPRTKVGNEQFF. The CDR3, as DNA: TGTGCCAGCTCACCAAGGACTAAGGTCGGCAATGAGCAGTTCTTC. Full variable domain (remainder filled in from reference TRBV18 and TRBJ2-1): NAGVMQNPRHLVRRRGQEARLRCSPMKGHSHVYWYRQLPEEGLKFMVYLQKENIIDESGMPKERFSAEFPKEGPSILRIQQVVRGDSAAYFCASSPRTKVGNEQFFGPGTRLTVL.

This clone was found a few times. This chain uses TRBV30 with TRBJ2-5, with D tentatively TRBD1 (5 bases). The closer fit of TRBJ2-7 to the DNA end suggests the J call may be wrong. The CDR3 is made up of 17 amino acids. In germline, CDR1 is GTSNPN, CDR2 SVGIG (reference sequence). CDR3 sequence: CAWSVGHQAISSYEQYF. Written as DNA, the CDR3 is TGTGCCTGGAGTGTAGGACACCAGGCTATCAGCTCCTACGAGCAGTACTTC.

The genes are TRBV4-1 and TRBJ2-7, with TRBD1 matching over 10 bases. CDR1 and CDR2 from the germline V gene are MGHRA and YSYEKL. The V gene end was trimmed by 4 bases and the J gene end by 7 bases; junction bases not matched to a gene: 10. The CDR3 contains 15 residues. DNA of the CDR3: TGCGCCAGCAGCCGAGCCGGGACAGGGGCCGAAGAGCAGTACTTC. This gives the protein CASSRAGTGAEEQYF.

The genes are TRBV19 and TRBJ1-5; TRBD1 matches at 7 bases. The V gene's germline CDR1 is LNHDA and CDR2 SQIVND (reference sequence). The junction had 5 bases not matched to a gene; V was cut back by 7 bases and J by 2 bases. The CDR3 loop spans 14 amino acids. CDR3 sequence reads: CASKGQIGNQPQHF. The CDR3 nucleotides are TGTGCCAGTAAGGGACAGATTGGCAATCAGCCCCAGCATTTT.

The gene calls are TRBV25-1 and TRBJ2-3, with D tentatively TRBD1 (6 bases). Trimming took 1 base from V and 3 from J, leaving 17 bases between them. Germline V CDR1 and CDR2: MGHDK, SYGVNS. This CDR3 is built from 17 residues. CDR3 sequence: CASSESAGQRRTDTQYF. CDR3 nucleotides: TGTGCCAGCAGTGAATCAGCCGGACAGAGAAGGACAGATACGCAGTATTTT. The complete variable domain, with remaining parts taken from reference TRBV25-1 and TRBJ2-3, reads EADIYQTPRYLVIGTGKKITLECSQTMGHDKMYWYQQDPGMELHLIHYSYGVNSTEKGDLSSESTVSRIRTEHFPLTLESARPSHTSQYLCASSESAGQRRTDTQYFGPGTRLTVL.

The CDR3 loop reads CASRLGGSGNTIYF. CDR3 coding DNA: TGTGCCAGCAGGTTAGGGGGCTCTGGAAACACCATATATTTT. The rearrangement uses TRBV28 and TRBJ1-3, with D perhaps matching TRBD1 (6 bases). The CDR3 contains 14 residues. The V gene's germline CDR1 is MDHEN and CDR2 SYDVKM. The V gene lost 6 bases and the J gene lost 0 bases, with 9 bases spanning the gap.